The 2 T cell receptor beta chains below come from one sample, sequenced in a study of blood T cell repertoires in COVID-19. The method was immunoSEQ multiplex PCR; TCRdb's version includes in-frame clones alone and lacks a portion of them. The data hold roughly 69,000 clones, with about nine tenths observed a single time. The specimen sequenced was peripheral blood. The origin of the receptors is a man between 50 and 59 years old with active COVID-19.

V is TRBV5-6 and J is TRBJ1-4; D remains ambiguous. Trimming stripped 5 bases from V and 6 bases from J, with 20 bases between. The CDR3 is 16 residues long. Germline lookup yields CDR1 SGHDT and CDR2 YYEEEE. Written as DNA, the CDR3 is TGTGCCAGCAGGCGGCTAGACTCCCCTCATGATGAAAAACTGTTTTTT. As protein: CASRRLDSPHDEKLFF.

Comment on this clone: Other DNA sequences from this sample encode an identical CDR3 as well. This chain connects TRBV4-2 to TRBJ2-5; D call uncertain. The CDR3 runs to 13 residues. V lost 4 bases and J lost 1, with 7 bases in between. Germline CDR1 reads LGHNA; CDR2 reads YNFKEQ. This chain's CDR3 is CASSPQVQETQYF. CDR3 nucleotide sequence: TGTGCCAGCAGCCCTCAGGTCCAAGAGACCCAGTACTTC.